The present T cell receptor (beta chain) was sequenced within a study of early T cells in non-severe SARS-CoV-2 infection. Looking at the study overall: Sequencing targeted bulk RNA from unsorted whole blood, leaving chains unpaired.

Between the trimmed V and J ends, which lost 8 bases and 11 bases, there was a span of 16 bases. CDR1 SGHVS and CDR2 FNYEAQ come from the germline V gene. The CDR3 extends over 11 amino acids. The sample holds many counts of this clonotype. Its antigen remains unidentified. Study outcomes and limitations: VDJdb matches were skewed toward anti-spike CD8 T cell responses.

Unique molecular identifiers (one per individual cDNA molecule) were attached. A single record per CDR3 protein comes from TCRdb applying MiXCR to the 5' RACE reads. The sample yields approximately 75,000 distinct CDR3 sequences, about 14% seen once. The rearrangement uses TRBV7-6 and TRBJ2-7; TRBD1 or TRBD2 may be the D gene (5 bases each). This material consisted of whole blood, taken at baseline. The source is an adult who was a healthcare worker with PCR-confirmed SARS-CoV-2 infection or an uninfected control (not recorded which). CDR3 in DNA: TGTGCCAGCGGAACCGGGACCGAAAAGTACTTC. As protein: CASGTGTEKYF. Using reference TRBV7-6 and TRBJ2-7 for the parts outside the CDR3, the full variable domain is GAGVSQSPRYKVTKRGQDVALRCDPISGHVSLYWYRQALGQGPEFLTYFNYEAQQDKSGLPNDRFSAERPEGSISTLTIQRTEQRDSAMYRCASGTGTEKYFGPGTRLTVT.